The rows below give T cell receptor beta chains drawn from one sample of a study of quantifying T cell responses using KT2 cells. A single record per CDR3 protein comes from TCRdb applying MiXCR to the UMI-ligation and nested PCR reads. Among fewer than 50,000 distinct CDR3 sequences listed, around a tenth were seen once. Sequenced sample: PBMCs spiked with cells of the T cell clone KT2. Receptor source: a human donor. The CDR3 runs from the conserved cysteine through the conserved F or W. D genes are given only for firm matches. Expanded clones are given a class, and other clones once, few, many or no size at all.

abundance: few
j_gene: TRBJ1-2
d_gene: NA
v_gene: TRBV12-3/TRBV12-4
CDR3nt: TGTGCCAGCAGTAGACAGCTATCTGGCTACACCTTC
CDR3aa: CASSRQLSGYTF

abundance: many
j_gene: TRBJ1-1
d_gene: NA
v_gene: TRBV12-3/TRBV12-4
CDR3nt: TGTGCCAGCAGTTTAGGCTACACTGAAGCTTTCTTT
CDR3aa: CASSLGYTEAFF

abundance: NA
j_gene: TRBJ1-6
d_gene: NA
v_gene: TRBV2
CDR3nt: TGTGCCAGCAAAAGCTCCTATAATTCACCCCTCCACTTT
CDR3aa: CASKSSYNSPLHF

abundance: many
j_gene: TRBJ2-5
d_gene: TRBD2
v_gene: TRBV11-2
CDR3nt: TGTGCCAGCAGCACGACTAGCGGCCGCCAAGAGACCCAGTACTTC
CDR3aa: CASSTTSGRQETQYF

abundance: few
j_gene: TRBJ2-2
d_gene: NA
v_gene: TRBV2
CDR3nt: TGTGCCAGCAGCAAGGACCTCGGCACCGGGGAGCTGTTTTTT
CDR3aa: CASSKDLGTGELFF

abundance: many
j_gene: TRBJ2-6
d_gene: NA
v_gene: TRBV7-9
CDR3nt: TGTGCCAGCAGCTTAATGCAGGGGAAATCTGGGGCCAACGTCCTGACTTTC
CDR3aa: CASSLMQGKSGANVLTF

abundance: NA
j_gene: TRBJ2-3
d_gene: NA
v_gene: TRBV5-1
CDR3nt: TGCGCCAGCAGCTTGGTCCGGGGGATCAGCACAGATACGCAGTATTTT
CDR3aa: CASSLVRGISTDTQYF

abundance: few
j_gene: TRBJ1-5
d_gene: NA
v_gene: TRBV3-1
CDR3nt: TGTGCCAGCAGCCAAGGTACGGGGGGCAATCAGCCCCAGCATTTT
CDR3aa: CASSQGTGGNQPQHF

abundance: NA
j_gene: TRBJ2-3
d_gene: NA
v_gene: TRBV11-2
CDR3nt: TGTGCCAGCAGCTTTAGAGTCCGGGTTAGCACAGATACGCAGTATTTT
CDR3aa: CASSFRVRVSTDTQYF

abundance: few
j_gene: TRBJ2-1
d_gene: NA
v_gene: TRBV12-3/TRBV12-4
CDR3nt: TGTGCCAGCAGTTTATTTGGGAATGAGCAGTTCTTC
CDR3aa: CASSLFGNEQFF

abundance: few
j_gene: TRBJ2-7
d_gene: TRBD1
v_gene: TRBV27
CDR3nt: TGTGCCAGCAGTTTATTTGGGACAGACTACGAGCAGTACTTC
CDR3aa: CASSLFGTDYEQYF

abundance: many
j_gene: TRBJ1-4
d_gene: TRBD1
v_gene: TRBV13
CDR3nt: TGTGCCAGCAGCTCCGGGACAGGGAATGAAAAACTGTTTTTT
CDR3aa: CASSSGTGNEKLFF

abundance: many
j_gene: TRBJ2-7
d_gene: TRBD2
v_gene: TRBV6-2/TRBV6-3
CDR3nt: TGTGCCAGCAGTTACTTCCCTCTCGGGAGGTTAACCTACGAGCAGTACTTC
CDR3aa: CASSYFPLGRLTYEQYF

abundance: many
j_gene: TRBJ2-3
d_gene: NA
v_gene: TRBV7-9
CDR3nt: TGTGCCAGCAGCTTAGGATCCACCGGGAGCCGCACAGATACGCAGTATTTT
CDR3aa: CASSLGSTGSRTDTQYF

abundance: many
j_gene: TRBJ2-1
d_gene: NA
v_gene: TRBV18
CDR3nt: TGTGCCAGCTCACCGGACGTCCCTTTGGGTGAGCAGTTCTTC
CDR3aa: CASSPDVPLGEQFF

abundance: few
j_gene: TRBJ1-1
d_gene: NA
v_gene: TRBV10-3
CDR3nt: TGTGCCATCTCCGGTTCGGAGGGACACCCCACTGAAGCTTTCTTT
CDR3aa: CAISGSEGHPTEAFF

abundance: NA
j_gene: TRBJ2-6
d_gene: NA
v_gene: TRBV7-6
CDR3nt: TGTGCCAGCACCTCTCTAACAGGGTCAGGGGCCAACGTCCTGACTTTC
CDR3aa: CASTSLTGSGANVLTF

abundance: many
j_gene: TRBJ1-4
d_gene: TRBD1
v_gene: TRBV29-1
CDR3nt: TGCAGCGTCCAAAGACAGGGCGGGACAACTAATGAAAAACTGTTTTTT
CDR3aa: CSVQRQGGTTNEKLFF

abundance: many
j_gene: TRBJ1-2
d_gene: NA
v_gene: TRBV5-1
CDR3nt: TGCGCCAGCAGCGCAAGGGACACCCGAAGCTACACCTTC
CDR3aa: CASSARDTRSYTF

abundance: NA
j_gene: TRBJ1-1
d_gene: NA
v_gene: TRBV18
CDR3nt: TGTGCCAGCTCACCAAGGGGCGTTGGCACTGAAGCTTTCTTT
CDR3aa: CASSPRGVGTEAFF